This entry is about one T cell receptor beta chain. Its antigen is unknown. This entry is derived from a study of shared clonotypes between healthy human individuals. Original processing methods: There were no quality scores in the junction-only immunoSEQ sequences, so filtering differed. Using immunoSEQ multiplex PCR, the repertoire was profiled, and TCRdb retains in-frame clones only, with some absent. Clone size and the V and J calls come from that table; the DNA yielded D and trimming. The sample holds about 1 million clones, more than 60% seen once. Study-wide points: Clonotypes which were not shared had lower generation probabilities than clonotypes that all four donors shared. Even with large depth, rarefaction showed that sorted-subset sequencing was incomplete.

CDR1 SGHTA and CDR2 FQGNSA come from the germline V gene. After removal of 5 bases from V and 7 bases from J, the junction contained 14 bases not matched to a gene. CDR3 length: 16 amino acids. The clonotype comes from a man aged 18 to 29 in good health. The chain has TRBV7-2 and TRBJ1-3; 7 bases are a match to TRBD1. The sample comprised memory CD4+ T cells sorted from blood. The subset was: CD45RA-negative fraction. The CDR3 DNA sequence: TGTGCCAGCAGCCCCCGACAGGGTGACTATGGGAACACCATATATTTT. It codes for CASSPRQGDYGNTIYF.